These 7 T cell receptor beta chains share one sample of origin, sequenced in a study of regulatory T cells in long-lasting Graves disease. Sample time point: newly diagnosed GD, antithyroid drugs for less than 3 months. Generation of the TCR library employed RNA extracted from PBMCs. Sequencing libraries for TCR beta were prepared with iRepertoire HTBI primers and Arm-PCR of CDR3 regions. TCRdb recomputed calls from the multiplex PCR reads with MiXCR, one row per CDR3 protein. The sample records about 240,000 distinct CDR3 sequences, 20% being singletons. Sequencing used peripheral blood mononuclear cells (PBMCs), obtained at new diagnosis, from a patient treated with antithyroid drugs. The receptors were gathered from a female donor with Graves disease.

With regard to this clonotype: Only one base separates this from a far larger clonotype, so it likely reflects a read error. The rearrangement links TRBV11-2 to TRBJ2-7; 9 bases agree with TRBD1. The CDR3 has 15 amino acids. Germline trimming cut 5 bases from V and 0 bases from J; bases unmatched to any gene: 5. Germline V gene sequence: CDR1 SGHAT, CDR2 FQNNGV. The chain's CDR3 is CASSTQGAHSYEQYF. The CDR3 bases are TGTGCCAGCAGCACACAGGGGGCGCACTCCTACGAGCAGTACTTC.

A few counts support this clonotype. The chain uses TRBV20-1 and TRBJ1-2, with D uncertain. The length of the CDR3 is 12 residues. V shed 0 bases and J shed 5 bases, with 7 bases lying between them. Looked up from germline, CDR1 is DFQATT and CDR2 is SNEGSKA (reference sequence). CDR3 nucleotide sequence: TGCAGTGCTAGAGAGGAGAGGTATGGCTACACCTTC. The encoded protein is CSAREERYGYTF.

This clonotype was seen only a few times. The chain links TRBV19 to TRBJ2-2, with a weak D call TRBD1 (5 bases). Deletions cut 5 bases from V and 1 base from J, with 11 bases between. Per the germline V gene, CDR1 is LNHDA and CDR2 is SQIVND (reference sequence). CDR3 length: 15 residues. The chain's CDR3 is CASSLTQGNTGELFF. CDR3 in DNA: TGTGCCAGTAGTTTAACTCAGGGGAACACCGGGGAGCTGTTTTTT.

The V and J genes are TRBV19 and TRBJ2-7; no reliable D call. Between the trimmed V and J ends, which lost 4 bases and 6 bases, there was a span of 13 bases. Germline lookup yields CDR1 LNHDA and CDR2 SQIVND (reference sequence). This CDR3 is 13 amino acids long. In DNA form, the CDR3 reads TGTGCCAGTAGTAGCCTGTCCGTTTTCGAGCAGTACTTC. Protein: CASSSLSVFEQYF.

This clonotype was recorded at least ten times. This rearrangement joins TRBV20-1 to TRBJ2-3; D assignment may be TRBD1 or TRBD2 (5 bases each). Germline CDR1 reads DFQATT; CDR2 reads SNEGSKA (reference sequence). This CDR3 contains 10 residues. Trimming left V 6 bases short and J 5 bases short, with 6 bases between. The CDR3 DNA sequence: TGCAGTGCGGGGGTAGATACGCAGTATTTT. Amino acids: CSAGVDTQYF.

The table lists this clonotype with many counts. CDR3 sequence: CASRGTSGAGELFF. In nucleotides, the CDR3 is TGTGCCAGCAGGGGGACGAGCGGTGCCGGGGAGCTGTTTTTT. The V and J genes are TRBV3-1 and TRBJ2-2, with D possibly called TRBD1 or TRBD2 (5 bases each). This CDR3 comprises 14 residues. CDR1 and CDR2 from the germline V gene are LGHDT and YNNKEL (reference sequence). The ends were cut back, 6 bases at V and 6 bases at J, with 14 bases in the middle.

V and J are TRBV19 and TRBJ1-2, with D uncertain. The V end was cut by 3 bases, the J end by 2 bases, with 13 bases between. The CDR3 contains 15 residues. Germline CDR1 is LNHDA and CDR2 is SQIVND (reference sequence). CDR3 loop: CASSIGAVYNYGYTF. The CDR3 coding sequence is TGTGCCAGTAGTATCGGCGCAGTCTACAACTATGGCTACACCTTC. Combining the CDR3 with reference TRBV19 and TRBJ1-2 gives the whole variable domain DGGITQSPKYLFRKEGQNVTLSCEQNLNHDAMYWYRQDPGQGLRLIYYSQIVNDFQKGDIAEGYSVSREKKESFPLTVTSAQKNPTAFYLCASSIGAVYNYGYTFGSGTRLTVV.